This TCR beta chain is from a study of T cell responses to AZD1222 COVID-19 vaccine. Notes on the study in general: Donors in the cohort were predominantly white British and more often female, and clonal diversity was possibly underestimated.

A remark on this clone: Its target is unknown.

Sequencing was performed with immunoSEQ multiplex PCR; in TCRdb, only in-frame clones are kept and a portion is missing. Here the sample spans about 110,000 clones, about 93% being singletons. The germline CDR1 and CDR2 sequences are SQVTM and ANQGSEA. The CDR3 runs to 13 residues. V shed 4 bases and J shed 8 bases, with 17 bases lying between them. This sample comprised peripheral blood, obtained on day 0 of AZD1222 vaccination. This chain connects TRBV29-1 to TRBJ1-1; perhaps TRBD1 as D (6 bases). The clonotype comes from an adult in good health. The CDR3 region is CSVVGEGDIEAFF. The CDR3 nucleotides are TGCAGCGTTGTAGGGGAGGGGGACATAGAAGCTTTCTTT.